The rows below give T cell receptor beta chains drawn from one sample of a study of T cell responses to AZD1222 COVID-19 vaccine. Libraries were prepared by immunoSEQ multiplex PCR; TCRdb keeps only in-frame clonotypes and omits some of them. Among more than 150,000 clones listed, roughly 92% were seen once. Sequences were derived from peripheral blood, sampled on day 0 of AZD1222 vaccination. These receptors originate from an adult in good health. CDR3s include the opening cysteine and the closing phenylalanine or tryptophan. Fields, in order: D gene, V gene, J gene, clone size, CDR3 DNA, CDR3 protein. A D gene is named only where the DNA matches it firmly. Size is omitted from some rows. Given values are once, few, many or a class for expanded clones.

D: NA
V: TRBV24-1
J: TRBJ2-1
size: NA
DNA: TGTGCCACCAGTGATAGGGGGTTGACTGAGCAGTTCTTC
CDR3: CATSDRGLTEQFF

D: TRBD1
V: TRBV7-2
J: TRBJ1-2
size: NA
DNA: TGTGCCAGCAGCTCCTCGACAGGGAACTCTGGCTACACCTTC
CDR3: CASSSSTGNSGYTF

D: NA
V: TRBV27
J: TRBJ1-2
size: NA
DNA: TGTGCCAGCAGTTTTTCGGGATCTAACTATGGCTACACCTTC
CDR3: CASSFSGSNYGYTF

D: NA
V: TRBV5-5
J: TRBJ2-5
size: once
DNA: TGTGCCAGCAGCCCCCGACTAGTCCAAGAGACCCAGTACTTC
CDR3: CASSPRLVQETQYF

D: NA
V: TRBV5-1
J: TRBJ2-7
size: NA
DNA: TGCGCCAGCAGACCAGTCGGTGGGAGACGGTCCTACGAGCAGTACTTC
CDR3: CASRPVGGRRSYEQYF

D: NA
V: TRBV7-9
J: TRBJ1-2
size: NA
DNA: TGTGCCAGCAGCTTCCCAGCGTATGGCTACACCTTC
CDR3: CASSFPAYGYTF

D: NA
V: TRBV5-1
J: TRBJ2-3
size: NA
DNA: TGCGCCAGCAGCTTGGCCCCAGATACGCAGTATTTT
CDR3: CASSLAPDTQYF

D: NA
V: TRBV6-5
J: TRBJ1-3
size: few
DNA: TGTGCCAGCAGTTACGGCCGGACAGCACTTGGAAACACCATATATTTT
CDR3: CASSYGRTALGNTIYF

D: NA
V: TRBV30
J: TRBJ1-2
size: NA
DNA: TGTGCCTGGGTGTCGGACGGAGACTATGGCTACACCTTC
CDR3: CAWVSDGDYGYTF

D: TRBD1
V: TRBV28
J: TRBJ1-6
size: NA
DNA: TGTGCCAGTTCCACTTCGGGACAGGGGAATTCACCCCTCCACTTT
CDR3: CASSTSGQGNSPLHF

D: NA
V: TRBV19
J: TRBJ2-4
size: once
DNA: TGTGCCAGTAGTCCCGGAGGCAGGGAGAACATTCAGTACTTC
CDR3: CASSPGGRENIQYF

D: NA
V: TRBV18
J: TRBJ2-2
size: NA
DNA: TGTGCCAGCTCATCCTACACCGGGGAGCTGTTTTTT
CDR3: CASSSYTGELFF

D: TRBD2
V: TRBV4-1
J: TRBJ2-1
size: NA
DNA: TGCGCCAGCAGCCAAGGACTAGCGGTCTCCTACAATGAGCAGTTCTTC
CDR3: CASSQGLAVSYNEQFF

D: NA
V: TRBV14
J: TRBJ1-1
size: few
DNA: TGTGCCAGCAGCCATTCCCCTTCGGGGGCCCGGACTGAAGCTTTCTTT
CDR3: CASSHSPSGARTEAFF

D: TRBD2
V: TRBV7-6
J: TRBJ2-1
size: NA
DNA: TGTGCCAGCAGCTTACGGCTAGCGGGGGGCCTGTCCTACAATGAGCAGTTCTTC
CDR3: CASSLRLAGGLSYNEQFF

D: NA
V: TRBV6-4
J: TRBJ2-7
size: NA
DNA: TGTGCCAGCAGTGGTGCCGGGGCGCAATCTGACGAGCAGTACTTC
CDR3: CASSGAGAQSDEQYF

D: NA
V: TRBV28
J: TRBJ1-1
size: NA
DNA: TGTGCCAGCAGTTTGATAGGTCCCCGGGAGGGGAACACTGAAGCTTTCTTT
CDR3: CASSLIGPREGNTEAFF

D: TRBD1
V: TRBV3-1/TRBV3-2
J: TRBJ1-1
size: NA
DNA: TGTGCCAGCAGCCAGATGACAGGGGCGGGCACTGAAGCTTTCTTT
CDR3: CASSQMTGAGTEAFF

D: NA
V: TRBV7-8
J: TRBJ1-5
size: NA
DNA: TGTGCCAGCAGCTTAGGTCCGGGGTCTCAGCCCCAGCATTTT
CDR3: CASSLGPGSQPQHF

D: NA
V: TRBV20-1
J: TRBJ2-7
size: NA
DNA: TGCAGTGCTCGGACAGCCTACGAGCAGTACTTC
CDR3: CSARTAYEQYF

D: NA
V: TRBV19
J: TRBJ1-2
size: NA
DNA: TGTGCCAGTAGTAGGTCCAGACAGGTCTATGGCTACACCTTC
CDR3: CASSRSRQVYGYTF

D: NA
V: TRBV5-1
J: TRBJ1-2
size: NA
DNA: TGCGCCAGCAGCATTACAGGGTCCTCTAGTGATGGCTACACCTTC
CDR3: CASSITGSSSDGYTF

D: TRBD2
V: TRBV7-6
J: TRBJ2-5
size: NA
DNA: TGTGCCAGCAGCTGGAGTAGCGGGGAGGAGGAGACCCAGTACTTC
CDR3: CASSWSSGEEETQYF

D: NA
V: TRBV7-8
J: TRBJ1-5
size: NA
DNA: TGTGCCAGCAGCTTATCCTCCGGGGCTTTGCCCCAGCATTTT
CDR3: CASSLSSGALPQHF

D: TRBD1
V: TRBV7-9
J: TRBJ2-7
size: NA
DNA: TGTGCCAGCAGCTTATTCGCGGGACAGGGGTACGAGCAGTACTTC
CDR3: CASSLFAGQGYEQYF

D: NA
V: TRBV28
J: TRBJ1-2
size: NA
DNA: TGTGCCAGCAGTCTTCAGGGAGCGGATAATTATGGCTACACCTTC
CDR3: CASSLQGADNYGYTF

D: NA
V: TRBV28
J: TRBJ1-2
size: NA
DNA: TGTGCCAGCAGTGGTTCTGGGGGGACTTACGGCTACACCTTC
CDR3: CASSGSGGTYGYTF

D: TRBD2
V: TRBV7-8
J: TRBJ2-2
size: NA
DNA: TGTGCCAGCAGCTTCATAGCGGGAGGGCCCTCTGGGGAGCTGTTTTTT
CDR3: CASSFIAGGPSGELFF

D: TRBD1
V: TRBV7-2
J: TRBJ1-1
size: NA
DNA: TGTGCCAGCAGCTACCGGACAGGGGGTTATACTGAAGCTTTCTTT
CDR3: CASSYRTGGYTEAFF

D: NA
V: TRBV6-2/TRBV6-3
J: TRBJ1-3
size: NA
DNA: TGTGCCAGCAGTTCCCTCGGCAGGCTCTACTCTGGAAACACCATATATTTT
CDR3: CASSSLGRLYSGNTIYF

D: NA
V: TRBV19
J: TRBJ1-1
size: NA
DNA: TGTGCCAGTAGTATTGCGGCAGGGGTAAGGACTGAAGCTTTCTTT
CDR3: CASSIAAGVRTEAFF

D: TRBD2
V: TRBV24-1
J: TRBJ2-3
size: NA
DNA: TGTGCCACCAGTGACCCCTCTAGCGGGGAAACAGATACGCAGTATTTT
CDR3: CATSDPSSGETDTQYF

D: NA
V: TRBV2
J: TRBJ2-1
size: NA
DNA: TGTGCCAGCAAGGGCGGGGGCCATTCATACAATGAGCAGTTCTTC
CDR3: CASKGGGHSYNEQFF

D: NA
V: TRBV6-4
J: TRBJ2-1
size: NA
DNA: TGTGCCAGCAGTGACGGGCGGTTTAGCTCCTACAATGAGCAGTTCTTC
CDR3: CASSDGRFSSYNEQFF

D: NA
V: TRBV28
J: TRBJ1-1
size: NA
DNA: TGTGCCAGCAGTTTGACGGGGAACGAAGCTTTCTTT
CDR3: CASSLTGNEAFF

D: NA
V: TRBV30
J: TRBJ2-2
size: NA
DNA: TGTGCCTGGATTGGGGGGCGATCCACCGGGGAGCTGTTTTTT
CDR3: CAWIGGRSTGELFF

D: NA
V: TRBV7-9
J: TRBJ1-2
size: NA
DNA: TGTGCCAGCAGCGCCACGACAGTATCTAGCTACACCTTC
CDR3: CASSATTVSSYTF

D: NA
V: TRBV28
J: TRBJ1-2
size: NA
DNA: TGTGCCAGCAGGGGTGATGGCTACACCTTC
CDR3: CASRGDGYTF

D: NA
V: TRBV18
J: TRBJ1-1
size: NA
DNA: TGTGCCAGCTCACCCCAGACAGTTGAAGCTTTCTTT
CDR3: CASSPQTVEAFF

D: TRBD1
V: TRBV7-9
J: TRBJ1-2
size: NA
DNA: TGTGCCAGCAGCTTAGCGAGGACAGGGGATGACTATGGCTACACCTTC
CDR3: CASSLARTGDDYGYTF

D: NA
V: TRBV19
J: TRBJ2-5
size: once
DNA: TGTGCCAGTAGTATTAGGGGTCAGGGCCAAGAGACCCAGTACTTC
CDR3: CASSIRGQGQETQYF

D: TRBD1
V: TRBV7-2
J: TRBJ1-1
size: NA
DNA: TGTGCCAGCAGCCCAGGGGGAGGGGGCACCGGCACTGAAGCTTTCTTT
CDR3: CASSPGGGGTGTEAFF

D: NA
V: TRBV6-2/TRBV6-3
J: TRBJ1-6
size: NA
DNA: TGTGCCAGCAGTTACGGGCCCGGTGGACCCCTCCACTTT
CDR3: CASSYGPGGPLHF

D: TRBD2
V: TRBV19
J: TRBJ2-1
size: NA
DNA: TGTGCCAGTAGCAAGCGGGAGGGAGGATACAATGAGCAGTTCTTC
CDR3: CASSKREGGYNEQFF

D: NA
V: TRBV27
J: TRBJ1-6
size: once
DNA: TGTGCCAGCAGGCTGACAGTAAGCTCCTATAATTCACCCCTCCACTTT
CDR3: CASRLTVSSYNSPLHF

D: TRBD2
V: TRBV7-8
J: TRBJ2-1
size: NA
DNA: TGTGCCAGCAGCCCCGGGAGGGTCATGCCTGATGAGCAGTTCTTC
CDR3: CASSPGRVMPDEQFF

D: TRBD2
V: TRBV19
J: TRBJ2-7
size: NA
DNA: TGTGCCAGTAGTAAACTAGCGGGAAACCGGCAGTACTTC
CDR3: CASSKLAGNRQYF

D: NA
V: TRBV27
J: TRBJ2-1
size: few
DNA: TGTGCCAGCAGTTTCGGTGCGTCCACGGGTGAGCAGTTCTTC
CDR3: CASSFGASTGEQFF

D: NA
V: TRBV14
J: TRBJ1-3
size: NA
DNA: TGTGCCAGCAGCCAAGTGGAGGGGTCCCCTGGAAACACCATATATTTT
CDR3: CASSQVEGSPGNTIYF

D: NA
V: TRBV18
J: TRBJ1-2
size: NA
DNA: TGTGCCAGCTCACCCCCCACGGTGGATGGCTACACCTTC
CDR3: CASSPPTVDGYTF

D: NA
V: TRBV19
J: TRBJ2-5
size: NA
DNA: TGTGCCAGTAGTTTCAACCCAGGCACATCACAAGAGACCCAGTACTTC
CDR3: CASSFNPGTSQETQYF

D: NA
V: TRBV2
J: TRBJ2-3
size: NA
DNA: TGTGCCAGCAGTGTATTGGTAGATACGCAGTATTTT
CDR3: CASSVLVDTQYF

D: TRBD1
V: TRBV2
J: TRBJ2-7
size: NA
DNA: TGTGCCTTTGGGGACAGGATTAACTACGAGCAGTACTTC
CDR3: CAFGDRINYEQYF

D: TRBD1
V: TRBV5-1
J: TRBJ1-1
size: NA
DNA: TGCGCCAGCAGCTTAAGGGACCCAGGGGGGACTGAAGCTTTCTTT
CDR3: CASSLRDPGGTEAFF

D: NA
V: TRBV15
J: TRBJ1-5
size: many
DNA: TGTGCCACCAGCAGAGGGGAAGGGAGTCTTAATCAGCCCCAGCATTTT
CDR3: CATSRGEGSLNQPQHF

D: NA
V: TRBV2
J: TRBJ2-2
size: NA
DNA: TGTGCCAGCAAGACTGATACCGGGGAGCTGTTTTTT
CDR3: CASKTDTGELFF

D: NA
V: TRBV24-1
J: TRBJ2-1
size: NA
DNA: TGTGCCACCAGTGGCCCAGGGGGAGCGGGTGTCGAGTATGAGCAGTTCTTC
CDR3: CATSGPGGAGVEYEQFF